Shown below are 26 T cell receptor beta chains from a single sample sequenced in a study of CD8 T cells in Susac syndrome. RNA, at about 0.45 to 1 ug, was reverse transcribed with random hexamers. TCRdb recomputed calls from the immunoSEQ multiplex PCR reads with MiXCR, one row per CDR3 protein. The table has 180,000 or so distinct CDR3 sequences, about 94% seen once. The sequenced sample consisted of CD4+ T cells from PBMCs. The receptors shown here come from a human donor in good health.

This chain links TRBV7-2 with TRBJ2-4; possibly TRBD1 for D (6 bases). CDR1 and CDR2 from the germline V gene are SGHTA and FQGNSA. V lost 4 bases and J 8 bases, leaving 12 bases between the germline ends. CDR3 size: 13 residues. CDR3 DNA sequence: TGTGCCAGCAGCTCAAACAGGGTAGACATTCAGTACTTC. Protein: CASSSNRVDIQYF.

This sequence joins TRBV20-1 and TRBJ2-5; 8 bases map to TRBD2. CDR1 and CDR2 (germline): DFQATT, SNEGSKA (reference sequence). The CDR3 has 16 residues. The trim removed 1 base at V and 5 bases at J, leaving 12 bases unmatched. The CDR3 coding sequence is TGCAGTGCTAGAGGCATAACTAGCGGCCCTCAGGAGACCCAGTACTTC. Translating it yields CSARGITSGPQETQYF.

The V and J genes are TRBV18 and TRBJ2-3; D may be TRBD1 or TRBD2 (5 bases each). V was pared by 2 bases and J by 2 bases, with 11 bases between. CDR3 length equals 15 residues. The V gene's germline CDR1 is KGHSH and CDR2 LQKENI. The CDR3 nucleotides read TGTGCCAGCTCACCAGGGGGTCAACCCACAGATACGCAGTATTTT. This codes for CASSPGGQPTDTQYF.

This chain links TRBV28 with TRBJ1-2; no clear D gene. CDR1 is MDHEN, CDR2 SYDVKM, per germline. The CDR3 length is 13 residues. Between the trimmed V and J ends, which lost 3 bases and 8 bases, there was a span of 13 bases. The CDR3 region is CASSFRQLLGYTF. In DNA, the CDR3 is TGTGCCAGCAGTTTCCGACAACTCTTAGGCTACACCTTC.

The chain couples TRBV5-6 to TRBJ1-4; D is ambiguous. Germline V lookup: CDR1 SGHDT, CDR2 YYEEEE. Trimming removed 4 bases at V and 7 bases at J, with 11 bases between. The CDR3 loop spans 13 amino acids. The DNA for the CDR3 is TGTGCCAGCAGCGTCGAATGGGGTGAAAAACTGTTTTTT. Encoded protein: CASSVEWGEKLFF.

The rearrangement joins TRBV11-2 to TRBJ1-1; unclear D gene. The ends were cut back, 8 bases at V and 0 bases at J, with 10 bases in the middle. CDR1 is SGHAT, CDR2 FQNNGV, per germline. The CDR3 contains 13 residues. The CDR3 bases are TGTGCCAGCGGATTGGGGTTGAACACTGAAGCTTTCTTT. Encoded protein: CASGLGLNTEAFF.

CDR3 amino acids: CASSQVSGSWTERVDTQYF. As DNA, the CDR3 is TGCGCCAGCAGCCAAGTATCGGGAAGCTGGACGGAACGGGTAGATACGCAGTATTTT. The chain recombines TRBV4-3 with TRBJ2-3, with a possible D match to TRBD2 (5 bases). Germline V gene data show CDR1 as LGHNA and CDR2 as YSLEER. With 1 base removed from V and 5 bases from J, the gap between germline ends came to 25 bases. There are 19 residues in the CDR3.

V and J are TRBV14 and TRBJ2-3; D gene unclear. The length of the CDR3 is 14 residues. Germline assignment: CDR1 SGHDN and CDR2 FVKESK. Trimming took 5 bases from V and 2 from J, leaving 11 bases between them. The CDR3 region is CASSTQRFTDTQYF. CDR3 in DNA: TGTGCCAGCAGCACACAGAGATTCACAGATACGCAGTATTTT.

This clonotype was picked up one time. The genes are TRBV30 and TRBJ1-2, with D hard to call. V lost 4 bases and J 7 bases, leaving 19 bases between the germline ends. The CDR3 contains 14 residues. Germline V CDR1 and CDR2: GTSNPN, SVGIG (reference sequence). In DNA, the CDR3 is TGTGCCTGGACCTTGGTGGGGAATGCCCGTGGCTACACCTTC. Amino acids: CAWTLVGNARGYTF.

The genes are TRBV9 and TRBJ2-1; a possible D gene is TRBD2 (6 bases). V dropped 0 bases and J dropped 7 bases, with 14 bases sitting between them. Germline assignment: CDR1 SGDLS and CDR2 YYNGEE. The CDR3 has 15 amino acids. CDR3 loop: CASSVVTGVKNEQFF. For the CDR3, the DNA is TGTGCCAGCAGCGTAGTTACGGGAGTGAAGAATGAGCAGTTCTTC.

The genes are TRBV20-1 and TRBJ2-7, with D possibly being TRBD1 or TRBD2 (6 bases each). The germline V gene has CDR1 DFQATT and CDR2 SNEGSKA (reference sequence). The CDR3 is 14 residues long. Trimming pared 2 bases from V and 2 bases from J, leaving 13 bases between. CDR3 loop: CSARKQGGTYEQYF. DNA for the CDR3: TGCAGTGCTAGAAAACAGGGAGGAACCTACGAGCAGTACTTC.

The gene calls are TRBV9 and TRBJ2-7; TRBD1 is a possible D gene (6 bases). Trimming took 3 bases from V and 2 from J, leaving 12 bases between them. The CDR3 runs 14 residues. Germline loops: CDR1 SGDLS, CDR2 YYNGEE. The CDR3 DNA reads TGTGCCAGCAGCGCGGACAGTCCTCCCTACGAGCAGTACTTC. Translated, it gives CASSADSPPYEQYF.

This CDR3 is CSARMGGRDTQYF. CDR3 nucleotide sequence: TGCAGCGCTCGGATGGGGGGCCGGGATACGCAGTATTTT. The chain links TRBV29-1 to TRBJ2-3, with D possibly being TRBD1 or TRBD2 (6 bases each). Trimming took off 7 bases at V and 6 bases at J, with 17 bases between the two ends. From germline, CDR1 is SQVTM and CDR2 ANQGSEA. The CDR3 is made up of 13 amino acids.

The CDR3 loop is CASSSARAKNIQYF. The CDR3 nucleotides read TGTGCCAGCAGCTCCGCCAGAGCCAAAAACATTCAGTACTTC. This sequence joins TRBV11-2 and TRBJ2-4; D is unresolved. The V end was cut by 4 bases, the J end by 0 bases, with 7 bases between. The CDR3 has 14 amino acids. Germline V CDR1 and CDR2: SGHAT, FQNNGV.

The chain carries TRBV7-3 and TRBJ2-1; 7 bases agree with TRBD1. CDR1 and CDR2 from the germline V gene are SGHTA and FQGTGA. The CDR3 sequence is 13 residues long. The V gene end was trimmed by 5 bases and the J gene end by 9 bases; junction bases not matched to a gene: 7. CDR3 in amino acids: CASSGTGVGEQFF. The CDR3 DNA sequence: TGTGCCAGCAGCGGCACAGGGGTGGGTGAGCAGTTCTTC.

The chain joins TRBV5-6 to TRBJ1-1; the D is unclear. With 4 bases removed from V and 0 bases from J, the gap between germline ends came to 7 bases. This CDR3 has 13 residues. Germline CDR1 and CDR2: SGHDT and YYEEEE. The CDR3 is CASSPWMNTEAFF. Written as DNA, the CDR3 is TGTGCCAGCAGCCCTTGGATGAACACTGAAGCTTTCTTT.

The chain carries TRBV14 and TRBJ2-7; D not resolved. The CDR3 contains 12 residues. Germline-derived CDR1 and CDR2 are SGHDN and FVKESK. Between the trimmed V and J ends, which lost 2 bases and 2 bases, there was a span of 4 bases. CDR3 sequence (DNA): TGTGCCAGCAGCCAACTTACCTACGAGCAGTACTTC. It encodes CASSQLTYEQYF.

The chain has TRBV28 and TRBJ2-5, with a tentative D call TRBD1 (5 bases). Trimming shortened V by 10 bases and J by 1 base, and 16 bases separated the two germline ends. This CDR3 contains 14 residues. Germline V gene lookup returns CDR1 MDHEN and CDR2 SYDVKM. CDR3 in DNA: TGTGCCATTGCGACAGCGCCTTCCCAAGAGACCCAGTACTTC. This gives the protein CAIATAPSQETQYF.

The CDR3 DNA is TGCAGTGCTAGTATGACTAGCGGGGGTCTAAGTGAGCAGTTCTTC. Its translation is CSASMTSGGLSEQFF. The chain recombines TRBV20-1 with TRBJ2-1, with 12 bases identical to TRBD2. The CDR3 covers 15 residues. Germline lookup yields CDR1 DFQATT and CDR2 SNEGSKA (reference sequence). J lost 9 bases, V lost 3 bases, and 9 bases had no gene match.

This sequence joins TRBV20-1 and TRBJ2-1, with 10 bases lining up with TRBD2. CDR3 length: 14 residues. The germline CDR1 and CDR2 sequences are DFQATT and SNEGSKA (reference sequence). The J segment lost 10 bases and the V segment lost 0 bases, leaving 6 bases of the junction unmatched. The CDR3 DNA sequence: TGCAGTGCTAGAGATTACCTAGCGGGAGTGGAGCAGTTCTTC. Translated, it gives CSARDYLAGVEQFF.

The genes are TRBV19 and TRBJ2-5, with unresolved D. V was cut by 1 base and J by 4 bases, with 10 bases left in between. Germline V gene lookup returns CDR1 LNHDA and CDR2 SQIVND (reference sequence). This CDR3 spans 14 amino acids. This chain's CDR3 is CASSIGRVPETQYF. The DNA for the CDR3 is TGTGCCAGTAGTATAGGTAGGGTTCCAGAGACCCAGTACTTC.

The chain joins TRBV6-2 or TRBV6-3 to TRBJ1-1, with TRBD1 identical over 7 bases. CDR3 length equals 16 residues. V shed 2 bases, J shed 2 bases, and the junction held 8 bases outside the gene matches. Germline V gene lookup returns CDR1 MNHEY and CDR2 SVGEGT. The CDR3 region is CASSYPLDRSNTEAFF. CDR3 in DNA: TGTGCCAGCAGTTACCCCCTGGACAGGTCTAACACTGAAGCTTTCTTT.

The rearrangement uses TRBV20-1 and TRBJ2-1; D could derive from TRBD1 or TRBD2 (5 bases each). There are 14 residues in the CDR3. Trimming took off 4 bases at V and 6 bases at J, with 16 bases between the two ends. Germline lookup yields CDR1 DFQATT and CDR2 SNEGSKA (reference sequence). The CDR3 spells CSAMGPELINEQFF. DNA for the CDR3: TGCAGTGCTATGGGACCCGAGCTGATCAATGAGCAGTTCTTC.

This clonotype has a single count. Here the CDR3 reads CASSGVGREDFF. For the CDR3, the DNA is TGTGCCAGCAGCGGAGTTGGTCGGGAGGATTTCTTT. This sequence joins TRBV2 and TRBJ1-1, with D uncertain. V lost 6 bases, J lost 13 bases, and 18 bases lay in between. This CDR3 spans 12 amino acids. Germline CDR1 and CDR2: SNHLY and FYNNEI.

CDR3 sequence (DNA): TGCAGCGTGGTGGACAGCAACCAAGAGACCCAGTACTTC. This translates into CSVVDSNQETQYF. This rearrangement joins TRBV29-1 to TRBJ2-5; D might be TRBD1 (6 bases). This CDR3 is 13 amino acids long. Between the trimmed V and J ends, which lost 6 bases and 0 bases, there was a span of 11 bases. The V gene's germline CDR1 is SQVTM and CDR2 ANQGSEA.

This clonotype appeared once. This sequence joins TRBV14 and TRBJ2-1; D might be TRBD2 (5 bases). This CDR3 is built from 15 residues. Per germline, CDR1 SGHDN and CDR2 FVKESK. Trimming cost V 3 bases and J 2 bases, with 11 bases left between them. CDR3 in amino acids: CASSQVSVTYNEQFF. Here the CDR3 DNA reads TGTGCCAGCAGCCAGGTTAGCGTAACCTACAATGAGCAGTTCTTC.